This is a list of T cell receptor beta chains from one sample in a study of beta chain features in type 1 diabetes. Here immunoSEQ multiplex PCR was the method, and the copy in TCRdb shows in-frame clones only, minus some. This sample has approximately 300,000 clones; more than 9.5% occur once, and the top ten carry roughly 0.016%. Sequencing used naive CD4+ T cells from blood. Receptor source: a woman aged 30 to 39 in good health. Both conserved end residues are part of each CDR3. A D gene is named only where the DNA matches it firmly. Rows give clone size only sometimes, using once, few, many, or a class for an expanded clone.

j_gene,abundance,d_gene,v_gene,CDR3nt,CDR3aa
TRBJ2-7,-,TRBD1,TRBV28,TGTGCCAGCAGTTTGTTCAGACCGGGACAGGGGCTCCTCGACGAGCAGTACTTC,CASSLFRPGQGLLDEQYF
TRBJ2-1,-,TRBD2,TRBV14,TGTGCCAGCAGCCTAAAGGGAGGGACTACACATGAGCAGTTCTTC,CASSLKGGTTHEQFF
TRBJ2-3,-,TRBD2,TRBV7-3,TGTGCCAGCAGCTTCTCTAGCGGGAGTAGCACAGATACGCAGTATTTT,CASSFSSGSSTDTQYF
TRBJ2-1,-,TRBD2,TRBV27,TGTGCCAGCAGTTCAATTAGCGGGTCCTACAATGAGCAGTTCTTC,CASSSISGSYNEQFF
TRBJ2-1,-,TRBD2,TRBV19,TGTGCCAGTAGTCCCCAAGCGGGGGCCGTTTTCTTC,CASSPQAGAVFF
TRBJ1-5,few,TRBD1,TRBV28,TGTGCCAGCAGTCCGAACAGGGGGTTTCCTTACTACGACGACAATCAGCCCCAGCATTTT,CASSPNRGFPYYDDNQPQHF
TRBJ2-1,few,TRBD2,TRBV11-3,TGTGCCAGCAGCTTAGGGGTAGCGGGAGCAATAGATGAGCAGTTCTTC,CASSLGVAGAIDEQFF
TRBJ1-2,-,TRBD1,TRBV5-1,TGCGCCACTTCTAGGGCAGGGGGAGACTATGGCTACACCTTC,CATSRAGGDYGYTF
TRBJ2-1,many,TRBD2,TRBV7-2,TGTGCCAGCAGCCTGGGGAGGGCCAATGAGCAGTTCTTC,CASSLGRANEQFF
TRBJ2-2,-,TRBD2,TRBV9,TGTGCCAGCAGCGACGGACTAGCGGGTATTGGCACCGGGGAGCTGTTTTTT,CASSDGLAGIGTGELFF
TRBJ2-7,-,TRBD2,TRBV28,TGTGCCAGCAGTTTTAGCGGGGGCTCCTACGAGCAGTACTTC,CASSFSGGSYEQYF
TRBJ2-7,-,-,TRBV25-1,TGTGCCAGCAGTGTACGCGCCAACTACGAGCAGTACTTC,CASSVRANYEQYF
TRBJ2-1,few,TRBD2,TRBV9,TGTGCCAGCAGCGGGGGCTCCGGGACTAGCGGGAGGTATGAGCAGTTCTTC,CASSGGSGTSGRYEQFF
TRBJ2-6,-,-,TRBV7-9,TGTGCCAGCAGCACTCAACAGGAAATCTCTGGGGCCAACGTCCTGACTTTC,CASSTQQEISGANVLTF
TRBJ1-1,-,TRBD1,TRBV5-1,TGCGCCAGCAGCTTCGGAGTAGGGGGCGACACTGAAGCTTTCTTT,CASSFGVGGDTEAFF
TRBJ2-5,-,TRBD1,TRBV14,TGTGCCAGCAGCCAAGTCGGGACAGGTACACAAGAGACCCAGTACTTC,CASSQVGTGTQETQYF
TRBJ1-5,few,-,TRBV6-1,TGTGCCAGCAGTGCCGTGGGACACCGCCTGGAGCAGCCCCAGCATTTT,CASSAVGHRLEQPQHF
TRBJ2-1,-,-,TRBV19,TGTGCCACCATCGGGACAACGACCGAGTACAATGAGCAGTTCTTC,CATIGTTTEYNEQFF
TRBJ2-3,few,TRBD2,TRBV5-1,TGCGCCAGCAGCTTACCCGGGACTAGCGGGAGTGGCACAGATACGCAGTATTTT,CASSLPGTSGSGTDTQYF
TRBJ2-7,few,-,TRBV18,TGTGCCAGCTCACCCGCCGAGCTCACGATATCGGGCTACGAGCAGTACTTC,CASSPAELTISGYEQYF
TRBJ2-7,few,TRBD2,TRBV6-5,TGTGCCAGCAGCCTAAACCGGGACTACACCTACGAGCAGTACTTC,CASSLNRDYTYEQYF
TRBJ1-5,few,-,TRBV30,TGTGCCTGGACCGGAGGAAGCAATCAGCCCCAGCATTTT,CAWTGGSNQPQHF
TRBJ1-5,-,-,TRBV19,TGTGCCAGTAGTATATGGGAGCAGGCGTATAGCAATCAGCCCCAGCATTTT,CASSIWEQAYSNQPQHF
TRBJ2-1,-,-,TRBV11-2,TGTGCCAGCATCAAAGACGGGGTAAGCTCCTACAATGAGCAGTTCTTC,CASIKDGVSSYNEQFF
TRBJ2-3,few,TRBD1,TRBV9,TGTGCCAGCAGCGTAGCTACCGGGGACAGGGGGAAAGTGGATACGCAGTATTTT,CASSVATGDRGKVDTQYF
TRBJ2-1,-,TRBD2,TRBV18,TGTGCCAGCTCACCTGGGGCGCTAGCGGGCTCCTACAATGAGCAGTTCTTC,CASSPGALAGSYNEQFF
TRBJ2-7,-,-,TRBV18,TGTGCCAGCTCACCCGTCACTTACGAGCAGTACTTC,CASSPVTYEQYF
TRBJ2-7,few,TRBD1,TRBV11-1,TGTGCCAGCAGCTTCGGGACAGGGTCCGACGAGCAGTACTTC,CASSFGTGSDEQYF
TRBJ1-2,-,-,TRBV19,TGTGCCAGTACTACGGGGGGCCGGAACTATGGCTACACCTTC,CASTTGGRNYGYTF
TRBJ2-1,-,TRBD2,TRBV7-8,TGTGCCAGCAGCTTAAATCTAGCGGGAGACCACAAGCAGTTCTTC,CASSLNLAGDHKQFF
TRBJ2-1,-,TRBD2,TRBV5-1,TGCGCCAGCAGCTTGGGACTAGCGGGAGGGCCGGAATTTAGCTCCTACAATGAGCAGTTCTTC,CASSLGLAGGPEFSSYNEQFF